This record looks at one T cell receptor beta chain sequence and its context. The antigen remains unidentified. Method: immunoSEQ multiplex PCR; TCRdb's copy keeps in-frame clones and lacks some. The data contain around 100,000 clones, 91% of them singletons. Germline assignment: CDR1 MNHEY and CDR2 SMNVEV (reference sequence). The length of the CDR3 is 14 residues. Trimming left V 3 bases short and J 0 bases short, with 9 bases between. The entry originates in a study of T cell responses to AZD1222 COVID-19 vaccine. Study-wide results and limits: Baseline antibody screening turned up just a handful of seropositive AZD1222 recipients. The donor group comprised mostly white British people and more females; the analysis possibly underestimated clonal diversity.

This sequence originates from an adult in good health. Sequences were derived from peripheral blood, sampled on day 0 of AZD1222 vaccination. The chain recombines TRBV27 with TRBJ2-7; TRBD1 might be the D (5 bases). CDR3 bases: TGTGCCAGCAGTTTTGACAGAGGCTCCTACGAGCAGTACTTC. Its protein product is CASSFDRGSYEQYF.